This T cell receptor beta chain was documented in a study of identifying expanded T cells in peripheral blood. From germline, CDR1 is SGHDT and CDR2 YYEEEE. CDR3 size: 16 residues. The V end lost 0 bases, the J end lost 7 bases, and 17 bases lay between the germline ends. About this clone itself: The antigen is not known.

Study-wide points: Variance in clone template counts between roughly two-week samples significantly increased with total template count across all healthy donors. Differentially abundant clones: about 1.3 between replicates, 15 to 17 at around 14 days, less than 25 at four.

Sequenced by immunoSEQ multiplex PCR; TCRdb stores in-frame clones only, minus some. The data show some 100,000 clones, with 88% seen just once and more than 6.5% held by the top ten. Collection occurred without any documented infections or immune events in donors. The clonotype originates from a person aged 18-69 years in good health. The chain recombines TRBV5-6 with TRBJ2-1, with a possible D match to TRBD2 (7 bases). Sequenced input: blood. CDR3 amino acids: CASSLDGAGARNEQFF. The CDR3 coding sequence is TGTGCCAGCAGCTTGGACGGGGCGGGGGCTAGAAATGAGCAGTTCTTC.